The TCR beta chain under discussion was sequenced for a study of regulatory T cells in long-lasting Graves disease listed by TCRdb under 2021. For the wider study: Antithyroid drugs had been taken for less than 3 months by newly diagnosed Graves' disease patients. Persistent Graves' disease patients were compared with newly diagnosed Graves' disease patients by peripheral blood TCR sequencing and RNA sequencing. The study took place in China and was registered as a clinical trial. TCR sequencing covered around 13 persistent and 20 newly diagnosed Graves' disease patients, some 33 samples in total. The full study reports these points: More public clonotypes were shared among persistent patients (under 3,000) than among newly diagnosed patients (966). Preferential use of TRBV28, TRBJ1-2 and TRBJ2-5 was observed in persistent disease, whereas TRBV20-1 and TRBJ2-1 were favored in newly diagnosed disease. The small sample size was acknowledged by the authors as a limitation that may reduce accuracy. The study examined only peripheral blood because the primary lesion, thyroid tissue, could not be accessed. Lower TCR Shannon entropy and fewer highly expanded clones were observed in persistent Graves' disease patients than in newly diagnosed patients, which suggested clonal expansion. Sequencing and analysis were restricted to the TCR beta chain.

The receptor library was made with multiplex PCR. TCRdb records Illumina HiSeq 4000 as the sequencer. To build TCR beta libraries, CDR3 regions were amplified by Arm-PCR using iRepertoire HTBI primers. PCR products were gel purified before sequencing. In the original analysis: Gene usage analysis of CDR3 amino acid clonotypes relied on the approximately 60 TRBV and around 14 TRBJ segments identified across samples. COPE and FqMerger were used to merge the filtered high-quality paired reads into contigs. BLAST was used to align contigs to IMGT TRBV, TRBD and TRBJ reference genes, with CDR3 defined following IMGT. Any clonotype with a frequency above 0.1% was classified as a highly expanded clone. Shannon entropy served as the measure of repertoire diversity, while the Gini coefficient captured V-J evenness. Clonotypes shared by more than one individual were considered public. TCRdb trimmed the raw reads at Q25, called clones with MiXCR and kept productive beta chains. Merged by CDR3 protein, the rows form single entries marked with the most common genes and DNA. The V and J calls and clone size come from TCRdb's table, not from the authors' own analysis. Counted in this sample were around 450,000 distinct CDR3 sequences; about 17% of them appeared once. The ten biggest clones cover 12% of the sample.

As concerns this clonotype: It has no known antigen specificity. Base qualities are missing; no much larger clone stands one base away.

According to the study, the label for this sample's time point signals: newly diagnosed GD, antithyroid drugs for less than 3 months. RNA was extracted from PBMCs in TRIzol for both TCR sequencing and RNA sequencing. Graves' disease was diagnosed according to American Thyroid Association guidelines. The patients came from an endocrinology department in Xi'an, China. Each patient gave about 9.1 milliliters of peripheral blood, collected in an EDTA anticoagulant tube. Ficoll Paque Plus density gradient separation was used to isolate PBMCs, and no further T cell sorting was performed. RNA quality was checked with an Agilent 2100 Bioanalyzer and agarose gel, and concentration with a NanoDrop 2000. CDR1 and CDR2 were assigned from the germline V gene as SQVTM and ANQGSEA. Counted from cysteine to phenylalanine, this CDR3 has 13 amino acids. The kept DNA is CDR3 alone, 39 bases in frame from the first base. V sheds 6 bases and J sheds 5 bases, leaving 14 bases between their ends.

These same data were also listed under a study on T cells in Graves' hyperthyroidism and ophthalmopathy. The second investigation adds: Stable Graves' hyperthyroidism was defined as no progression to ophthalmopathy during 18 months of follow-up. Hyperthyroidism patients were newly diagnosed, had a disease duration of under 2 months, and were aged 18 to 65 years. Exclusion was applied to patients with uncontrolled infections, other autoimmune diseases, pregnancy or lactation. Diagnoses were based on clinical symptoms, serum thyroxine and TRAb, thyroid ultrasound and orbital computed tomography. For the first round of RT-PCR on the TCR CDR3, the HTBI primer set was used together with the Qiagen OneStep RT-PCR kit. Most expanded thyroid clonotypes (frequency above 0.001) were also detected in blood, a finding suggesting that blood repertoires may reflect thyroid immune responses. In cross-validation, a model built on a 13 V-J signature told ophthalmopathy apart from stable hyperthyroidism with roughly 87% sensitivity and 81% to 82% specificity, and in testing the same model reached 80%/75%. In validation, the model predicted progression to ophthalmopathy a median of about 6 months before onset, with roughly 70% sensitivity and around 76% specificity. TCR V-J signatures able to tell the groups apart were searched for in a discovery cohort of more than 90 patients, of whom roughly 42 had Graves' ophthalmopathy and 57 had stable Graves' hyperthyroidism. Whether ophthalmopathy could be predicted prospectively was tested in an independent validation cohort made up of roughly 19 hyperthyroidism patients plus 17 patients who later progressed to ophthalmopathy. For training and testing, the roughly 93 patients in the discovery cohort were randomly divided in a 7:3 ratio. In addition, the study compared T-cell repertoires in thyroid tissue and in blood from five to seven Graves' hyperthyroidism patients. After sampling, hyperthyroidism patients received methimazole starting at 30 mg daily, and ophthalmopathy patients received high-dose intravenous methylprednisolone. Libraries were constructed in a second round of multiplex PCR, after which size selection and purification were carried out. The libraries were sequenced on an Illumina HiSeq2000 using paired-end 100 bp reads. SOAPnuke was used to process the raw data, throwing out any read that contained adapters or uncalled bases, had a mean Phred below 15, or lacked an exact constant-primer or identifier match. High-quality paired reads were merged with COPE v1.2.5, and unique nucleotide sequences were defined as clonotypes. MiTCR v1.1 was used to align clonotypes to the IMGT TRBV, TRBD and TRBJ reference segments. The analysis included only V-J combinations with a frequency above 0.0001, which together covered approximately 99% of the repertoires. The TCS score was defined as F50 (clonal expansion) divided by E x V (chaos), with BLOSUM62-based TCRdist calculated between CDR3 peptides within each V-J. Welch's t-statistics and random forest reduced 450 to 600 V-J features to 13, which were used in a naive Bayes classifier (R e1071). Sample size was not statistically predetermined, and blinding of investigators to group allocation was not performed. The paper reports TCR Vbeta CDR3 sequencing of approximately 130 peripheral blood samples: 43 ophthalmopathy, roughly 80 hyperthyroidism and approximately 17 progressor patients.

This chain joins TRBV29-1 to TRBJ2-1; the D segment is perhaps TRBD1 or TRBD2, each sharing 7 matched bases. This clonotype was sampled from a man in his forties or fifties with Graves disease. Donor details come from another sample of the same person, matched by shared clones. This sample comprised peripheral blood mononuclear cells (PBMCs), obtained at new diagnosis, from a patient treated with antithyroid drugs. The CDR3 is CSVGRDSHNEQFF. The DNA reads TGCAGCGTGGGGAGGGACAGTCACAATGAGCAGTTCTTC.